One and the same sample provided the 23 T cell receptor beta chains below, sequenced in a study of blood T cell repertoires in COVID-19. Data came from immunoSEQ multiplex PCR; TCRdb stores just in-frame clones and leaves some out. Of 95,000 to 150,000 clones in the sample, just over 85% were seen once. Sequenced sample: peripheral blood. The receptors shown here come from a man aged 35 to 55 with acute or convalescent COVID-19.

CDR3 loop: CASSQGWTGKNTEAFF. The CDR3 DNA is TGTGCCAGCAGCCAAGGATGGACAGGGAAGAACACTGAAGCTTTCTTT. The chain links TRBV3-1 (or the pseudogene TRBV3-2) to TRBJ1-1; 8 nucleotides line up with TRBD1. Trimming took 1 base from V and 1 from J; bases not matched to a gene: 5. This CDR3 is built from 16 residues. Germline-derived CDR1 and CDR2 are LGHDT and YNNKEL (reference sequence).

The chain employs TRBV3-1 (or the pseudogene TRBV3-2) and TRBJ2-7, with D tentatively TRBD2 (5 bases). The CDR3 is 12 residues long. V was pared by 1 base and J by 4 bases, with 5 bases between. Germline values: CDR1 LGHDT, CDR2 YNNKEL (reference sequence). The CDR3: CASSQGGYEQYF. The CDR3 DNA reads as TGTGCCAGCAGCCAAGGAGGGTACGAGCAGTACTTC.

This sequence joins TRBV7-2 and TRBJ1-5; D possibly corresponds to TRBD1 (6 bases). The CDR3 spans 16 residues. The germline V and J ends were trimmed by 5 bases and 3 bases, with 17 bases remaining between them. CDR1 is SGHTA, CDR2 FQGNSA, per germline. The CDR3 region is CASSQDRGAYNQPQHF. The CDR3 nucleotides are TGTGCCAGCAGCCAAGACCGGGGGGCCTACAATCAGCCCCAGCATTTT.

This clone was seen a single time. This rearrangement joins TRBV6-5 to TRBJ1-3, with 7 bases lining up with TRBD1. The CDR3 sequence is 13 residues long. V lost 6 bases to trimming and J lost 2 bases; unmatched junction nucleotides: 1. Germline loops: CDR1 MNHEY, CDR2 SVGAGI. Here the CDR3 reads CASRQGTGNTIYF. In nucleotides, the CDR3 is TGTGCCAGCAGACAGGGGACTGGAAACACCATATATTTT.

The genes are TRBV27 and TRBJ1-6; D perhaps matches TRBD1 (5 bases). Germline V CDR1 and CDR2: MNHEY, SMNVEV (reference sequence). The CDR3 totals 16 residues. Trimming took 6 bases from V and 10 from J, leaving 22 bases between them. This chain's CDR3 is CASRPSRGEVGSPLHF. DNA of the CDR3: TGTGCCAGCAGGCCCTCCCGGGGGGAGGTCGGATCACCCCTCCACTTT.

The chain uses TRBV7-9 and TRBJ2-1, with D possibly being TRBD2 (7 bases). Germline V gene lookup returns CDR1 SEHNR and CDR2 FQNEAQ (reference sequence). V lost 2 bases to trimming and J lost 0 bases, with 14 bases between them. The length of the CDR3 is 17 residues. CDR3 in amino acids: CASSLWGGPSSYNEQFF. In DNA form, the CDR3 reads TGTGCCAGCAGCTTATGGGGGGGGCCAAGCTCCTACAATGAGCAGTTCTTC. Full variable domain (rest looked up from reference TRBV7-9 and TRBJ2-1): DTGVSQNPRHKITKRGQNVTFRCDPISEHNRLYWYRQTLGQGPEFLTYFQNEAQLEKSRLLSDRFSAERPKGSFSTLEIQRTEQGDSAMYLCASSLWGGPSSYNEQFFGPGTRLTVL.

The chain couples TRBV5-4 to TRBJ2-5; tentatively, D is TRBD1 (5 bases). V lost 3 bases, J lost 1 base, and 10 bases lay in between. The CDR3 loop spans 14 amino acids. The germline V gene encodes CDR1 SGHNT and CDR2 YYREEE (reference sequence). The CDR3 reads CASSSGQIQETQYF. CDR3 sequence (DNA): TGTGCCAGCAGCTCCGGACAAATCCAAGAGACCCAGTACTTC.

The chain couples TRBV29-1 to TRBJ1-1; the match to TRBD1 covers 10 bases. V gave up 7 bases and J gave up 5 bases; unmatched junction bases: 4. Germline CDR1 SQVTM, CDR2 ANQGSEA. The CDR3 runs 12 residues. The CDR3 nucleotides are TGCAGCGGGACAGGGGGTAAGACTGAAGCTTTCTTT. Amino acid sequence: CSGTGGKTEAFF.

CDR3 coding DNA: TGTGCCAGCAGCCGATCAGGGGGTAGCGGCTACACCTTC. Translation gives CASSRSGGSGYTF. The chain uses TRBV7-9 and TRBJ1-2, with 7 bases lining up with TRBD1. Germline CDR1 SEHNR, CDR2 FQNEAQ (reference sequence). The CDR3 is 13 amino acids. J was trimmed by 8 bases and V by 5 bases; bases with no gene match: 8.

The V and J genes are TRBV6-5 and TRBJ2-1; 7 nucleotides line up with TRBD1. Germline-derived CDR1 and CDR2 are MNHEY and SVGAGI. This CDR3 spans 14 amino acids. V lost 6 bases to trimming and J lost 2 bases; unmatched junction nucleotides: 4. In DNA, the CDR3 is TGTGCCAGCAGGACCCAGGGGGCCTACAATGAGCAGTTCTTC. Translating gives CASRTQGAYNEQFF.

The V and J genes are TRBV9 and TRBJ2-1; TRBD2 matches 14 bases. The trim removed 2 bases at V and 1 base at J, leaving 2 bases unmatched. The CDR3 is 17 residues long. The germline gives CDR1 SGDLS, CDR2 YYNGEE. CDR3 residues: CASSVTSGRVSYNEQFF. The CDR3 coding sequence is TGTGCCAGCAGCGTGACTAGCGGGAGGGTGTCCTACAATGAGCAGTTCTTC.

This rearrangement joins TRBV19 to TRBJ2-3; D unclear. The CDR3 consists of 15 residues. Germline V gives CDR1 LNHDA, CDR2 SQIVND (reference sequence). Between the trimmed V and J ends, which lost 5 bases and 0 bases, there was a span of 12 bases. This CDR3 is CASSGRPFSTDTQYF. DNA of the CDR3: TGTGCCAGTAGTGGGCGACCTTTCAGCACAGATACGCAGTATTTT.

The J gene is TRBJ2-3, the V gene TRBV2; 7 positions match TRBD2. The CDR3 loop spans 14 amino acids. Germline-derived CDR1 and CDR2 are SNHLY and FYNNEI. V gave up 5 bases and J gave up 3 bases; unmatched junction bases: 5. As DNA, the CDR3 is TGTGCCAGCAGTCGGGACTACATTACAGATACGCAGTATTTT. It codes for CASSRDYITDTQYF.

In its sample, this clone was seen a few times. The chain carries TRBV6-5 and TRBJ2-2; TRBD2 agrees at 10 bases. From germline, CDR1 is MNHEY and CDR2 SVGAGI. With V trimmed by 8 bases and J by 7 bases, 7 bases remained unmatched. The CDR3 spans 14 residues. CDR3 protein: CASAEREGLGELFF. The CDR3 DNA is TGTGCCAGCGCGGAGCGGGAGGGCCTCGGGGAGCTGTTTTTT.

The chain is built from TRBV11-3 and TRBJ2-7, with D possibly being TRBD1 (6 bases). V lost 5 bases, J lost 5 bases, and 13 bases lay in between. The CDR3 runs to 13 residues. Germline CDR1 is SGHNT and CDR2 is YENEEA. The CDR3, as DNA: TGTGCCAGCAGCCCTACAGGGAGCGACGAGCAGTACTTC. Amino acids: CASSPTGSDEQYF.

The chain carries TRBV30 and TRBJ2-1; TRBD1 is a possible D gene (6 bases). This CDR3 is 12 amino acids long. Germline CDR1 and CDR2: GTSNPN and SVGIG (reference sequence). The V end lost 2 bases, the J end lost 10 bases, and 12 bases lay between the germline ends. Here the CDR3 reads CAWSPNRDEQFF. CDR3 in DNA: TGTGCCTGGAGTCCCAACAGGGACGAGCAGTTCTTC.

V gene TRBV30 combines with J gene TRBJ1-1; D not certain. CDR3 size: 14 residues. V gave up 2 bases and J gave up 6 bases, with 16 bases separating them. The germline CDR1 and CDR2 sequences are GTSNPN and SVGIG (reference sequence). The CDR3 spells CAWSLEGEGPEAFF. Here the CDR3 DNA reads TGTGCCTGGAGTTTAGAGGGTGAGGGCCCTGAAGCTTTCTTT.

The sample holds one count of this clone. The chain combines TRBV4-2 with TRBJ2-7, with TRBD2 matching 14 bases. The V segment lost 4 bases and the J segment 7 bases; nucleotides outside the gene matches: 6. CDR1 and CDR2 from the germline V gene are LGHNA and YNFKEQ. The CDR3 is made up of 15 amino acids. The DNA of the CDR3 is TGTGCCAGCAGCCCGGGACTAGCGGGGGCGGAAGAGCAGTACTTC. This sequence encodes CASSPGLAGAEEQYF.

As regards this clone: At one end, the junction sequence differs from germline, possibly due to a read error. This rearrangement joins TRBV10-1 to TRBJ2-3; no reliable D call. Germline values: CDR1 WNHNN, CDR2 SYGVQD (reference sequence). The CDR3 is 14 residues long. CDR3 DNA sequence: TGCGCCAGCAGTGAGTCGAGGATTTTGACTCCTCGGCATTTT. Its translation is CASSESRILTPRHF.

The V and J genes are TRBV30 and TRBJ1-2, with D perhaps TRBD1 (6 bases). Germline V gives CDR1 GTSNPN, CDR2 SVGIG (reference sequence). This CDR3 spans 12 amino acids. Trimming pared 3 bases from V and 8 bases from J, leaving 13 bases between. This CDR3 is CAWSPGGAGYTF. In DNA form, the CDR3 reads TGTGCCTGGAGCCCGGGGGGGGCGGGCTACACCTTC.

This chain connects TRBV27 to TRBJ2-3; 8 nucleotides agree with TRBD2. Unmatched junction bases numbered 6, after V lost 8 bases and J lost 2 bases. The CDR3 contains 14 residues. Looked up from germline, CDR1 is MNHEY and CDR2 is SMNVEV (reference sequence). In DNA, the CDR3 is TGTGCCAGCGGACGGGAGGGTCCCACAGATACGCAGTATTTT. Its translation: CASGREGPTDTQYF.

The V gene is TRBV5-4, the J gene TRBJ1-1; 8 bases are a match to TRBD1. Germline V gives CDR1 SGHNT, CDR2 YYREEE (reference sequence). The CDR3 loop spans 16 amino acids. With V trimmed by 0 bases and J by 5 bases, 9 bases remained unmatched. The CDR3 loop is CASSLDFTGGSTEAFF. The CDR3 region has the DNA TGTGCCAGCAGCTTGGATTTCACAGGGGGATCGACTGAAGCTTTCTTT.

The chain combines TRBV18 with TRBJ1-6; no clear D. V gave up 6 bases and J gave up 0 bases, with 15 bases separating them. This CDR3 has 17 residues. Germline V lookup: CDR1 KGHSH, CDR2 LQKENI. CDR3 residues: CASSYLRGSSYNSPLHF. The CDR3 bases are TGTGCCAGCTCGTACCTCCGAGGCAGCTCCTATAATTCACCCCTCCACTTT.